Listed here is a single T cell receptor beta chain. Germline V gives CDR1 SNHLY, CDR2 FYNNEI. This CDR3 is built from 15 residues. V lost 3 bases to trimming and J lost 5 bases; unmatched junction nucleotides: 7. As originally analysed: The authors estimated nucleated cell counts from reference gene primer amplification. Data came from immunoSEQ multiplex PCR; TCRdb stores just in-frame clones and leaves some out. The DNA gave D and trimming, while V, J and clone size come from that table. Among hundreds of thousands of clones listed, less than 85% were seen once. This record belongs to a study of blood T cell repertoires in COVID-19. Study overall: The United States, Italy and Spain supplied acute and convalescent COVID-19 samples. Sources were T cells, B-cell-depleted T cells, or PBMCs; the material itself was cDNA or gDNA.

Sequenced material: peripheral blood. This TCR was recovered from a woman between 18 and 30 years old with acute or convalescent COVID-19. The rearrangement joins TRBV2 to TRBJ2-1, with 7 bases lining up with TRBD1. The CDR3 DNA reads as TGTGCCAGCAGTGATCAGGGACAGACTAACAATGAGCAGTTCTTC. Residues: CASSDQGQTNNEQFF.